This TCR beta chain was documented in a study of CD8 T cells in ankylosing spondylitis. The CDR3 runs to 11 residues. V was clipped by 5 bases and J by 7 bases, with 6 bases between them. CDR1 and CDR2 (germline): PRHDT, FYEKMQ (reference sequence). This clonotype was seen at least ten times. Antigen: not known. TCR beta libraries were made by quantitative 5'-RACE with molecular barcodes. TCRdb passed the 5' RACE reads through MiXCR, listing each CDR3 protein once. The sample has fewer than 550,000 distinct CDR3 sequences, approximately 5% seen once. Study-wide results and caveats: A TCR beta motif made of 7 to 9 highly homologous variants seemed typical of ankylosing spondylitis blood. CD8+ by phenotype, disease-linked clones were relatively rare in peripheral blood.

What was sequenced was blood, either unsorted or a sorted T cell fraction (not recorded which). The chain recombines TRBV13 with TRBJ2-1, with D possibly being TRBD2 (6 bases). The clonotype was recovered from a male donor with ankylosing spondylitis. The DNA of the CDR3 is TGTGCCAGCAGCGGGGGGAATGAGCAGTTCTTC. Encoded protein: CASSGGNEQFF.